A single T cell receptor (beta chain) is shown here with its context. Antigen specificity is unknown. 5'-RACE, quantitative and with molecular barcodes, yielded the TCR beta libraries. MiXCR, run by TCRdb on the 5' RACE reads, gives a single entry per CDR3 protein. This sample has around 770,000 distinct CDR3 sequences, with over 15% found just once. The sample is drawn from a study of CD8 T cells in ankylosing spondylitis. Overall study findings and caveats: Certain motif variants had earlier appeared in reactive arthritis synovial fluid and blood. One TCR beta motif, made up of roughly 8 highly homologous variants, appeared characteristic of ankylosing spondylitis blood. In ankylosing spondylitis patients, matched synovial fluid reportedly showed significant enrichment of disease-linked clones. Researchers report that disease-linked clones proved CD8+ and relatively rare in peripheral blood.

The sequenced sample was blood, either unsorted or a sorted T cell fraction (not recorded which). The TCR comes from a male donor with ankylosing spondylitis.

The CDR3 nucleotides are TGTGCCAGCTGGGGGACTTTGGGCACAGATACGCAGTATTTT. Translation: CASWGTLGTDTQYF. The gene calls are TRBV28 and TRBJ2-3, with a tentative D call TRBD2 (6 bases). Germline V gives CDR1 MDHEN, CDR2 SYDVKM. The CDR3 spans 14 residues. The V end was cut by 8 bases, the J end by 1 base, with 13 bases between.